A single sample is the source of the 5 T cell receptor beta chains below, sequenced in a study of technical replicates of blood from a handful of donors. TCRdb's copy holds only in-frame clones and misses some; the assay was immunoSEQ multiplex PCR. This table has around 79,000 clones, around 90% appearing once. Sequenced: T cells isolated from PBMCs. The receptors shown here come from a human donor in good health. Some clones in this sample may be carry-over from other donors' samples.

V gene TRBV28 combines with J gene TRBJ1-4, with 7 bases identical to TRBD1. J gave up 10 bases and V 3 bases, and 8 bases lay outside the gene matches. The CDR3 has 14 residues. CDR1 and CDR2 from the germline V gene are MDHEN and SYDVKM. The CDR3 DNA follows: TGTGCCAGCAGTTTCAGGGCAGGGGGTGCAAAACTGTTTTTT. Protein: CASSFRAGGAKLFF.

The rearrangement uses TRBV19 and TRBJ1-5, with TRBD1 as a possible D gene (5 bases). V lost 7 bases and J lost 4, with 11 bases in between. This CDR3 spans 13 amino acids. Per the germline V gene, CDR1 is LNHDA and CDR2 is SQIVND (reference sequence). The CDR3 DNA reads TGTGCCAGTAACGACAGACCAAATCAGCCCCAGCATTTT. Encoded protein: CASNDRPNQPQHF.

The chain has TRBV5-1 and TRBJ2-3; possible D gene TRBD1, 5 bases. The CDR3 spans 14 residues. The V end was cut by 4 bases, the J end by 0 bases, with 9 bases between. The germline CDR1 and CDR2 sequences are SGHRS and YFSETQ. In DNA, the CDR3 is TGCGCCAGCAGCAACAGGTATAGCACAGATACGCAGTATTTT. It codes for CASSNRYSTDTQYF.

The rearrangement uses TRBV27 and TRBJ2-7; TRBD1 agrees at 9 bases. Germline CDR1 MNHEY, CDR2 SMNVEV (reference sequence). V lost 3 bases and J lost 5; bases outside the gene matches: 11. The CDR3 contains 16 residues. The CDR3 sequence: CASSFGAGQGDHEQYF. DNA for the CDR3: TGTGCCAGCAGTTTTGGTGCGGGACAGGGCGATCACGAGCAGTACTTC.

This chain links TRBV19 with TRBJ1-2; 7 bases are shared with TRBD1. The CDR3 runs to 14 residues. Looked up from germline, CDR1 is LNHDA and CDR2 is SQIVND (reference sequence). Trimming took 7 bases from V and 2 from J; bases not matched to a gene: 7. The CDR3 DNA reads as TGTGCCAGTACCCGAGAACAGGGGAACTATGGCTACACCTTC. Protein product: CASTREQGNYGYTF.